The sequence of this TCR beta chain was determined in a study of blood T cell repertoires in COVID-19. Study-level information: Italy, Spain and the United States were the sources of the convalescent and acute COVID-19 samples. Sample material is recorded as cDNA or gDNA derived from T cells, B-cell-depleted T cells, or PBMCs.

TCRdb's copy holds only in-frame clones and misses some; the assay was immunoSEQ multiplex PCR. The sample shows about 56,000 clones, around 84% of them seen only once. This clone was counted between two and nine times. Between the trimmed V and J ends, which lost 0 bases and 0 bases, there was a span of 12 bases. Germline CDR1 is SGHRS and CDR2 is YFSETQ. This CDR3 is built from 16 residues. The specimen was peripheral blood. The chain joins TRBV5-1 to TRBJ1-2, with D maybe TRBD1 (5 bases). The TCR comes from a woman over 75 with acute or convalescent COVID-19. Here the CDR3 DNA reads TGCGCCAGCAGCTTGGATATGGACACAGCTAACTATGGCTACACCTTC. It yields the protein CASSLDMDTANYGYTF.